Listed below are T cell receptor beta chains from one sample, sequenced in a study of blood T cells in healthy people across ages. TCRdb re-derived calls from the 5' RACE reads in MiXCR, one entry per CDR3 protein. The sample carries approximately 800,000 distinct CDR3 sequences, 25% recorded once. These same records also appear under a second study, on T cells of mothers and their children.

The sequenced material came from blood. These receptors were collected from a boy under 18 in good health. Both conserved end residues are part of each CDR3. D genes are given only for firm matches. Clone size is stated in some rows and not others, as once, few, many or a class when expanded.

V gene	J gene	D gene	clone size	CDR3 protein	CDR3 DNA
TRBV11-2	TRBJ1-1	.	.	CASSLMGTRLNTEAFF	TGTGCCAGCAGCTTAATGGGTACCCGGCTGAACACTGAAGCTTTCTTT
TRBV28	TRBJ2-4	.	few	CASSPPTGNIQYF	TGTGCCAGCAGTCCCCCGACAGGAAACATTCAGTACTTC
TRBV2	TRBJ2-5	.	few	CASIRAGLVAQYF	TGTGCCAGCATAAGGGCCGGGTTGGTTGCCCAGTACTTC
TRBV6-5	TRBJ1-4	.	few	CASSYRGATNEKLFF	TGTGCCAGCAGTTACCGCGGGGCAACTAATGAAAAACTGTTTTTT
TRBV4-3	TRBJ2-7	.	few	CASSHARSSYEQYF	TGCGCCAGCAGCCACGCTCGGTCATCCTACGAGCAGTACTTC
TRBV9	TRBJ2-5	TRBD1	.	CASSVTGGAETQYF	TGTGCCAGCAGCGTGACAGGGGGCGCGGAGACCCAGTACTTC
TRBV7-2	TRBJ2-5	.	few	CASVGSQETQYF	TGTGCCAGCGTCGGGAGCCAAGAGACCCAGTACTTC
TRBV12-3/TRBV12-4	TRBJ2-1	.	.	CASTILGAPHSYNEQFF	TGTGCCAGCACCATTTTGGGGGCCCCCCACTCCTACAATGAGCAGTTCTTC
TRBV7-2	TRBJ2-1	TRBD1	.	CASSWDRSSYNEQFF	TGTGCCAGCAGCTGGGACAGAAGCTCCTACAATGAGCAGTTCTTC
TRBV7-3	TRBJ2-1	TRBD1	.	CASRGTGGNEQFF	TGTGCCAGCAGGGGGACAGGGGGGAATGAGCAGTTCTTC
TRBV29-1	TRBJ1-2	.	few	CSVLLGGAYGYTF	TGCAGCGTTCTTCTGGGGGGCGCGTATGGCTACACCTTC
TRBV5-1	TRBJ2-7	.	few	CASSLGGPLAYEQYF	TGCGCCAGCAGCTTGGGGGGCCCCTTGGCCTACGAGCAGTACTTC
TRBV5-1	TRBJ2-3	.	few	CASSLPTGTDTQYF	TGCGCCAGCAGCCTCCCGACAGGCACAGATACGCAGTATTTT
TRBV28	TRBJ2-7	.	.	CASSPGAGAHEQYF	TGTGCCAGCAGTCCCGGGGCGGGGGCCCACGAGCAGTACTTC
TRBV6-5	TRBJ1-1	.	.	CASSYTPAEGDTEAFF	TGTGCCAGCAGTTACACCCCGGCGGAAGGGGACACTGAAGCTTTCTTT
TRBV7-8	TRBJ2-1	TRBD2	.	CASNDSGRGKEQFF	TGTGCCAGCAATGATAGCGGGAGAGGCAAGGAGCAGTTCTTC
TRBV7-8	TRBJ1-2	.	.	CASSAIDGWMYGYTF	TGTGCCAGCAGCGCAATAGATGGTTGGATGTATGGCTACACCTTC
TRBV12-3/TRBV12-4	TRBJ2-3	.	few	CASSRQGSGSTDTQYF	TGTGCCAGCAGCCGTCAGGGAAGCGGAAGCACAGATACGCAGTATTTT
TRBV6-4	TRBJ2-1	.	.	CASSVASESEQFF	TGTGCCAGCAGTGTGGCTAGCGAGTCTGAGCAGTTCTTC
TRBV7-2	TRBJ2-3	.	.	CASSFRGTTDTQYF	TGTGCCAGCAGCTTCCGCGGGACAACAGATACGCAGTATTTT
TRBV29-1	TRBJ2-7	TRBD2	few	CSVDGRREGSYEQYF	TGCAGCGTTGATGGGCGGAGGGAGGGCTCCTACGAGCAGTACTTC
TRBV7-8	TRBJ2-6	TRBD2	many	CASSSPGLAGVVGANVLTF	TGTGCCAGCAGCTCCCCGGGACTAGCGGGAGTCGTTGGGGCCAACGTCCTGACTTTC
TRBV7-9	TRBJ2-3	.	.	CASTLPSAVLTDAQYF	TGTGCCAGCACCCTCCCCTCAGCGGTACTCACAGATGCGCAGTATTTT
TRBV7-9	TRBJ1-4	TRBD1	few	CASRGQTNEKLFF	TGTGCCAGCAGGGGACAGACTAATGAAAAACTGTTTTTT
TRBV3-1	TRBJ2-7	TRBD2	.	CASSRLAGVSYEQYF	TGTGCCAGCAGCCGACTAGCGGGGGTCTCCTACGAGCAGTACTTC
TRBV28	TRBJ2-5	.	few	CASSFPGPQYF	TGTGCCAGCAGTTTTCCGGGGCCCCAGTACTTC
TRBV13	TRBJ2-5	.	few	CASSRQRQLQETQYF	TGTGCCAGCAGCCGACAGAGACAGCTGCAAGAGACCCAGTACTTC
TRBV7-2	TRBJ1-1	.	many	CASSLDPGLTEAFF	TGTGCCAGCAGCTTAGATCCAGGGCTCACTGAAGCTTTCTTT
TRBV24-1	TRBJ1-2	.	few	CATSEVRTAESGYTF	TGTGCCACCAGTGAGGTACGGACAGCTGAGAGCGGCTACACCTTC
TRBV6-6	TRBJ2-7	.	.	CASSHRDPLTYEQYF	TGTGCCAGCAGTCACCGGGACCCTCTTACCTACGAGCAGTACTTC
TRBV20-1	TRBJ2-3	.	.	CSARESEDTRYF	TGCAGTGCTAGGGAATCGGAAGATACGCGGTATTTT
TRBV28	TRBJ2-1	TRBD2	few	CASSFGTSGINEQFF	TGTGCCAGCAGTTTTGGGACTAGCGGGATAAATGAGCAGTTCTTC
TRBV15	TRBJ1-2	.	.	CATSREGQPINYGYTF	TGTGCCACCAGCAGAGAAGGACAGCCGATTAACTATGGCTACACCTTC
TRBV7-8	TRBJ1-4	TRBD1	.	CASSPQTGAGEKLFF	TGTGCCAGCAGCCCGCAGACAGGGGCGGGAGAAAAACTGTTTTTT
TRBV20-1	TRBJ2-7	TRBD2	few	CSAPPGGSYEQYF	TGCAGTGCTCCACCCGGGGGGTCCTACGAGCAGTACTTC
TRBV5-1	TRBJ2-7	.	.	CASSTGQPAYEQYF	TGCGCCAGCAGCACGGGACAACCTGCCTACGAGCAGTACTTC
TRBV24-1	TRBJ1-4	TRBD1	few	CATSDAGTGKEKLFF	TGTGCCACCAGTGACGCCGGGACAGGGAAAGAAAAACTGTTTTTT
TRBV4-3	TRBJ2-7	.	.	CASSQQTGPLYEQYF	TGCGCCAGCAGCCAGCAAACCGGGCCACTCTACGAGCAGTACTTC
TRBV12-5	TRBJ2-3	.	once	CASGLGTKDSPDTDTQYF	TGTGCTAGTGGTTTGGGCACTAAGGACAGTCCTGACACAGATACGCAGTATTTT
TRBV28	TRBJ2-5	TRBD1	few	CASKQGAGYQETQYF	TGTGCCAGCAAACAGGGGGCGGGTTACCAAGAGACCCAGTACTTC